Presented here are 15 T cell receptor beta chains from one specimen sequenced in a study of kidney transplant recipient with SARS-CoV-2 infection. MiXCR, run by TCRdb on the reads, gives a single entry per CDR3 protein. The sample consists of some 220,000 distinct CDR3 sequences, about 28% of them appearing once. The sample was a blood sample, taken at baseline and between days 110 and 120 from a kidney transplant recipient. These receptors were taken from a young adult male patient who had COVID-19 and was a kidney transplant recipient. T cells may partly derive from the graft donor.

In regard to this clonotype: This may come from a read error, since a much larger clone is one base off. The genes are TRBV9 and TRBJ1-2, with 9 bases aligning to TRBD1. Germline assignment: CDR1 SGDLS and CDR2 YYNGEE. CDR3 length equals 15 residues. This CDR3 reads CASSVGTGFLEGCTF. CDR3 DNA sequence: TGTGCCAGCAGCGTGGGGACAGGGTTTCTCGAAGGCTGCACCTTC.

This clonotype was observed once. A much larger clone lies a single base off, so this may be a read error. In nucleotides, the CDR3 is TGTGCCAACAGCAGACACATGTTTACCCGAAAGACCTATGGCTACACCTTC. Its translation is CANSRHMFTRKTYGYTF. The chain employs TRBV7-8 and TRBJ1-2; D call uncertain. The CDR3 is 17 amino acids. From germline, CDR1 is SGHVS and CDR2 FQNEAQ.

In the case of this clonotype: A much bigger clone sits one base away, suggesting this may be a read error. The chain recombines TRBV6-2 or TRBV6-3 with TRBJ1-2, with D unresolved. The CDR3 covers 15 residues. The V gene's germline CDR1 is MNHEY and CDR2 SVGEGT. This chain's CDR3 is CASSYSSRGDYDYTF. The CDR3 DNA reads TGTGCCAGCAGTTACTCGAGCCGGGGAGACTATGACTACACCTTC.

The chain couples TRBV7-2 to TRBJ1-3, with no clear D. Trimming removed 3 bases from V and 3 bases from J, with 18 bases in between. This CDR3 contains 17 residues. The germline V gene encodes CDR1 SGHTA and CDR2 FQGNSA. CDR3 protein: CASSFGYGREFGNTIYF. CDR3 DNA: TGTGCCAGCAGCTTCGGTTATGGACGCGAGTTTGGAAACACCATATATTTT.

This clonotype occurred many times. The CDR3 protein is CGSIHRITQSRANVLTF. CDR3 in DNA: TGTGGCAGTATCCACAGGATAACACAAAGTCGGGCCAACGTCCTGACTTTC. The V call is TRBV8-2, the J call TRBJ2-6; the table names TRBD1, a call not compared with the DNA. TRBV8-2 is marked as a pseudogene. The CDR3 length is 17 residues.

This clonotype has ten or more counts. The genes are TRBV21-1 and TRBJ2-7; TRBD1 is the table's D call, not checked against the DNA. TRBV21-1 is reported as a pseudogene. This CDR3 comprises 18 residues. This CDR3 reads CASSKPIYGTGDVGEQYF. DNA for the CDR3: TGTGCCAGCAGCAAACCGATCTACGGGACAGGGGACGTAGGCGAGCAGTACTTC.

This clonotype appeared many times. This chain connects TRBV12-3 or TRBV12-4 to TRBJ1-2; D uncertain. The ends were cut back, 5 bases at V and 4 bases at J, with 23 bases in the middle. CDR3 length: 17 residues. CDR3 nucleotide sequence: TGTGCCAGCAGTGATTGGTTCACAGCAGGAAAGACCTATGGCTACACCTTC. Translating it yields CASSDWFTAGKTYGYTF.

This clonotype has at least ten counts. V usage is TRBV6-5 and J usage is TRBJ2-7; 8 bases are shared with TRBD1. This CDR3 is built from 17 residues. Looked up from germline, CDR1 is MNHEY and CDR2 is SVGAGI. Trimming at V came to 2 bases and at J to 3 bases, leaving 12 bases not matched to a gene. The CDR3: CASSYKLEDRVFYEQYF. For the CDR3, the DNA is TGTGCCAGCAGTTACAAGTTAGAGGACAGGGTTTTCTACGAGCAGTACTTC.

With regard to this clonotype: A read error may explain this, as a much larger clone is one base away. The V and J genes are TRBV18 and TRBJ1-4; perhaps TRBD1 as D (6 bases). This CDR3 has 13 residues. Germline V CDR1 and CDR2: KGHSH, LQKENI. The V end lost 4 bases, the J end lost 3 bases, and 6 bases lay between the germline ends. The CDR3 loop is CASSQGANEKLFF. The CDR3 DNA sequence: TGTGCCAGCTCACAGGGGGCTAATGAAAAACTGTTTTTT.

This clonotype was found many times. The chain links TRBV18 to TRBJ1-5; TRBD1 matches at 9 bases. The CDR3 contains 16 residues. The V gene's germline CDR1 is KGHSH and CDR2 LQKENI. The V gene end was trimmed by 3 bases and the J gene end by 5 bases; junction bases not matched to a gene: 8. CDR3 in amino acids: CASSPPGQGYDQPQHF. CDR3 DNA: TGTGCCAGCTCACCCCCGGGACAGGGTTACGATCAGCCCCAGCATTTT.

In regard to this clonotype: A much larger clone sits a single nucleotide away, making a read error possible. The CDR3 loop reads CASSPPGQRGTEAFF. The CDR3 DNA reads as TGTGCCAGCAGCCCCCCGGGACAGCGAGGCACTGAAGCTTTCTTT. The chain is built from TRBV3-1 and TRBJ1-1, with 7 positions matching TRBD1. The length of the CDR3 is 15 residues. Germline loops: CDR1 LGHDT, CDR2 YNNKEL (reference sequence). Trimming at V came to 4 bases and at J to 4 bases, leaving 9 bases not matched to a gene. The full variable domain, its missing parts supplied by reference TRBV3-1 and TRBJ1-1, is DTAVSQTPKYLVTQMGNDKSIKCEQNLGHDTMYWYKQDSKKFLKIMFSYNNKELIINETVPNRFSPKSPDKAHLNLHINSLELGDSAVYFCASSPPGQRGTEAFFGQGTRLTVV.

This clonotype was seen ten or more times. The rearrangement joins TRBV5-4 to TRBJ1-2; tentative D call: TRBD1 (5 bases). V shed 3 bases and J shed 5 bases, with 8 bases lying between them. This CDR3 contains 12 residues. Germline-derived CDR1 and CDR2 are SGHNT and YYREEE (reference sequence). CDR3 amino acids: CASSWGGYGYTF. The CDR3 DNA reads TGTGCCAGCAGCTGGGGGGGATATGGCTACACCTTC.

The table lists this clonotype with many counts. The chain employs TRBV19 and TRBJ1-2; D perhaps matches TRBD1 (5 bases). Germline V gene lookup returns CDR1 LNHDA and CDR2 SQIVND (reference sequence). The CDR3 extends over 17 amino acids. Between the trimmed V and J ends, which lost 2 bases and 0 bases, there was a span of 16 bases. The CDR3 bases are TGTGCCAGTAGTATATCCGCAGCGGGGGAAACTAACTATGGCTACACCTTC. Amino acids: CASSISAAGETNYGYTF.

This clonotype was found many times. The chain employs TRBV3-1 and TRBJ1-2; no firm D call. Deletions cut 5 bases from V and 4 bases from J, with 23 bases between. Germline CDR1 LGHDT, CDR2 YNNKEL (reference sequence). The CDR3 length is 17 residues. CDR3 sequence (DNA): TGTGCCAGCAGCTGCATGGGCACCCTTCGAAAGACCTATGGCTACACCTTC. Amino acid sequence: CASSCMGTLRKTYGYTF.

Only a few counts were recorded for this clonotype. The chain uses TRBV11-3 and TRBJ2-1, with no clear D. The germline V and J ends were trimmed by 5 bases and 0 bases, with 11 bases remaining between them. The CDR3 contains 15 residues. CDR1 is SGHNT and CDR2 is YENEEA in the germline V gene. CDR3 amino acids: CASSTYRSSYNEQFF. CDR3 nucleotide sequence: TGTGCCAGCAGCACTTACCGCAGCTCCTACAATGAGCAGTTCTTC.